These 27 T cell receptor beta chains were all obtained from the same sample, sequenced in a study of regulatory T cells in long-lasting Graves disease. CDR3 regions were amplified by Arm-PCR using iRepertoire HTBI primers to build TCR beta libraries. TCRdb re-derived calls from the multiplex PCR reads in MiXCR, one entry per CDR3 protein. The table records hundreds of thousands of distinct CDR3 sequences, roughly 14% of them present only once. Regarding time point: newly diagnosed GD, antithyroid drugs for less than 3 months. Scientists built the TCR library using RNA that was extracted from PBMCs. A further study also used this sample, focusing on T cells in Graves' hyperthyroidism and ophthalmopathy.

Sequenced here: peripheral blood mononuclear cells (PBMCs), sampled at new diagnosis, from a patient treated with antithyroid drugs. These receptors were collected from a young man with Graves disease.

Of note for this clonotype: A far larger clone lies a single base away; this is likely a read error. The chain's CDR3 is CSDATGTYGYTF. Here the CDR3 DNA reads TGCAGCGACGCTACAGGGACCTATGGCTACACCTTC. The rearrangement uses TRBV29-1 and TRBJ2-4, with D possibly TRBD1 on 6 matching bases. TRBJ1-2 matches the DNA end more closely, so the J call is doubtful. CDR1 SQVTM and CDR2 ANQGSEA come from the germline V gene. The CDR3 consists of 12 residues.

In regard to this clonotype: With a much larger clone just one base away, this may be a read error. The CDR3 is CAISGGRGNQPQHF. The CDR3 DNA reads TGTGCCATCAGTGGGGGCAGGGGTAATCAGCCCCAGCATTTT. This chain connects TRBV10-3 to TRBJ1-5, with a weak D call TRBD1 (6 bases). The CDR3 spans 14 residues. Trimming left V 4 bases short and J 4 bases short, with 11 bases between. Germline CDR1 and CDR2: ENHRY and SYGVKD.

The V and J genes are TRBV12-3 or TRBV12-4 and TRBJ1-6; D gene uncertain. CDR3 length: 16 residues. V was clipped by 4 bases and J by 10 bases, with 20 bases between them. Written as DNA, the CDR3 is TGTGCCAGCAGTTACTCGCCGGCAACATCCGACTCACCCCTCCACTTT. Its translation is CASSYSPATSDSPLHF.

This clonotype was seen a few times. V is TRBV19 and J is TRBJ1-2; weak D call: TRBD1 (6 bases). The ends were cut back, 7 bases at V and 1 base at J, with 19 bases in the middle. The CDR3 is 16 amino acids. Germline-derived CDR1 and CDR2 are LNHDA and SQIVND (reference sequence). The CDR3 DNA reads as TGTGCCAGTACCCGTCCCGGGACACGGATTAACTATGGCTACACCTTC. Translated: CASTRPGTRINYGYTF. Looking up the rest from reference TRBV19 and TRBJ1-2 gives the full variable domain: DGGITQSPKYLFRKEGQNVTLSCEQNLNHDAMYWYRQDPGQGLRLIYYSQIVNDFQKGDIAEGYSVSREKKESFPLTVTSAQKNPTAFYLCASTRPGTRINYGYTFGSGTRLTVV.

This clonotype came up many times. The J gene is TRBJ2-1, the V gene TRBV5-6; tentatively, D is TRBD1 or TRBD2 (6 bases each). The CDR3 has 15 amino acids. Germline V gene data show CDR1 as SGHDT and CDR2 as YYEEEE. V lost 6 bases and J 0 bases, leaving 13 bases between the germline ends. The CDR3 reads CASTQGRLSYNEQFF. CDR3 DNA: TGTGCCAGCACCCAGGGGAGGCTCTCCTACAATGAGCAGTTCTTC.

This clonotype has just a few counts. The rearrangement joins TRBV3-1 to TRBJ2-7, with a weak D call TRBD2 (5 bases). The V gene lost 1 base and the J gene lost 4 bases, with 11 bases spanning the gap. This CDR3 has 14 amino acids. Germline V gene sequence: CDR1 LGHDT, CDR2 YNNKEL (reference sequence). CDR3 amino acids: CASSQAASRYEQYF. CDR3 nucleotides: TGTGCCAGCAGCCAAGCGGCTAGCAGGTACGAGCAGTACTTC.

This clonotype was recorded many times. V gene TRBV15 combines with J gene TRBJ2-2; no clear D gene. The germline V and J ends were trimmed by 0 bases and 5 bases, with 13 bases remaining between them. The CDR3 length is 16 residues. Germline-derived CDR1 and CDR2 are LNHNV and YYDKDF (reference sequence). CDR3 loop: CATSRDRGGRTGELFF. CDR3 coding DNA: TGTGCCACCAGCAGAGATAGAGGCGGTCGAACCGGGGAGCTGTTTTTT.

This clonotype was seen ten or more times. The rearrangement joins TRBV29-1 to TRBJ2-3; D is possibly TRBD2 (6 bases). The CDR3 length is 17 residues. The V end was cut by 6 bases, the J end by 4 bases, with 26 bases between. The germline V gene encodes CDR1 SQVTM and CDR2 ANQGSEA. The CDR3 region is CSVSQPTSRRPADTQYF. As DNA, the CDR3 is TGCAGCGTATCCCAGCCAACTAGCAGAAGACCGGCAGATACGCAGTATTTT.

This clonotype showed up many times. The CDR3 spells CASSLDQGRETQYF. CDR3 coding DNA: TGTGCCAGCAGCTTAGACCAGGGGAGGGAGACCCAGTACTTC. V and J are TRBV7-9 and TRBJ2-5; D might be TRBD1 or TRBD2, each matching 6 bases. V lost 1 base and J lost 5, with 11 bases in between. Germline values: CDR1 SEHNR, CDR2 FQNEAQ (reference sequence). The CDR3 is 14 residues long.

A remark on this clonotype: An end of the junction differs from the germline gene, which may be a read error. The chain recombines TRBV19 with TRBJ2-2; maybe TRBD2 (5 bases). This CDR3 contains 15 residues. Germline CDR1 LNHDA, CDR2 SQIVND (reference sequence). The CDR3 region is CPSSIWTPNTGELFF. The CDR3 bases are TGTCCCAGTAGTATCTGGACTCCGAACACCGGGGAGCTGTTTTTT. Drawing the rest from reference TRBV19 and TRBJ2-2, the complete variable domain is DGGITQSPKYLFRKEGQNVTLSCEQNLNHDAMYWYRQDPGQGLRLIYYSQIVNDFQKGDIAEGYSVSREKKESFPLTVTSAQKNPTAFYLCPSSIWTPNTGELFFGEGSRLTVL.

This clonotype is a singleton in its sample. The chain uses TRBV5-5 and TRBJ2-7; 11 positions match TRBD2. Trimming cost V 3 bases and J 2 bases; bases outside gene matches: 4. CDR3 size: 15 residues. Germline V gene sequence: CDR1 SGHKS, CDR2 YYEKEE (reference sequence). The CDR3 nucleotides are TGTGCCAGCAGCTGGGGACTAGCGGCAACCTACGAGCAGTACTTC. Amino acids: CASSWGLAATYEQYF.

This clonotype appeared many times. The chain uses TRBV12-3 or TRBV12-4 and TRBJ1-1, with D unresolved. This CDR3 spans 15 amino acids. V was pared by 5 bases and J by 4 bases, with 17 bases between. CDR3 coding DNA: TGTGCCAGCAGTGACGGCCCTTTCCTGGGCACTGAAGCTTTCTTT. This sequence encodes CASSDGPFLGTEAFF.

The CDR3 sequence: CASSPDKLWTRSPEYNEQFF. The CDR3 DNA follows: TGTGCCAGCTCACCCGATAAACTCTGGACTCGGAGCCCGGAATACAATGAGCAGTTCTTC. The J gene is TRBJ2-1, the V gene TRBV6-2 or TRBV6-3, with D maybe TRBD2 (5 bases). V lost 8 bases and J lost 4, with 33 bases in between. The CDR3 sequence is 20 residues long. In germline, CDR1 is MNHEY, CDR2 SVGEGT.

This clonotype was counted many times. The chain carries TRBV20-1 and TRBJ2-7; D ambiguous. CDR3 length equals 13 residues. Germline-derived CDR1 and CDR2 are DFQATT and SNEGSKA (reference sequence). V lost 5 bases, J lost 2 bases, and 13 bases lay in between. As DNA, the CDR3 is TGCAGTGCTCCTGCCGGTAGAACCTACGAGCAGTACTTC. Encoded protein: CSAPAGRTYEQYF.

DNA of the CDR3: TGTGCCAGTAGTATTGAGGACACCGGGGAGCTGTTTTTT. Translation gives CASSIEDTGELFF. This sequence joins TRBV19 and TRBJ2-2, with D unclear. Germline V gives CDR1 LNHDA, CDR2 SQIVND (reference sequence). V was trimmed by 3 bases and J by 3 bases, leaving 5 bases between them. This CDR3 spans 13 amino acids. Together with reference TRBV19 and TRBJ2-2, the CDR3 gives the full variable domain: DGGITQSPKYLFRKEGQNVTLSCEQNLNHDAMYWYRQDPGQGLRLIYYSQIVNDFQKGDIAEGYSVSREKKESFPLTVTSAQKNPTAFYLCASSIEDTGELFFGEGSRLTVL.

This clonotype showed up just a few times. CDR3 amino acids: CASSLWGRVAFF. CDR3 in DNA: TGTGCCAGCAGTTTATGGGGCAGGGTGGCGTTCTTC. The chain carries TRBV28 and TRBJ2-1; perhaps TRBD1 as D (5 bases). V dropped 0 bases and J dropped 15 bases, with 12 bases sitting between them. The CDR3 spans 12 residues. CDR1 is MDHEN and CDR2 is SYDVKM in the germline V gene.

This clonotype was seen a handful of times. CDR3 amino acids: CASRYQQGANIQYF. For the CDR3, the DNA is TGTGCCAGCAGGTACCAACAGGGGGCCAACATTCAGTACTTC. V gene TRBV6-5 combines with J gene TRBJ2-4; 9 positions match TRBD1. J lost 7 bases, V lost 6 bases, and 7 bases had no gene match. Germline V CDR1 and CDR2: MNHEY, SVGAGI. The CDR3 sequence is 14 residues long.

The table lists this clonotype with many counts. The chain has TRBV15 and TRBJ2-1, with TRBD2 identical over 7 bases. CDR3 length equals 14 residues. Per the germline V gene, CDR1 is LNHNV and CDR2 is YYDKDF (reference sequence). V lost 0 bases to trimming and J lost 4 bases; unmatched junction nucleotides: 0. This chain's CDR3 is CATSRDGRYNEQFF. CDR3 sequence (DNA): TGTGCCACCAGCAGAGACGGGAGGTACAATGAGCAGTTCTTC.

The chain is built from TRBV4-1 and TRBJ1-1, with TRBD1 matching 8 bases. V trimming: 4 bases; J trimming: 6 bases; junction bases outside the gene matches: 4. From germline, CDR1 is MGHRA and CDR2 YSYEKL. CDR3 size: 13 residues. The CDR3 DNA reads TGCGCCAGCAGCCGGACAGGGATGGCTGAAGCTTTCTTT. Protein sequence: CASSRTGMAEAFF.

This sequence joins TRBV4-2 and TRBJ2-3; D gene unclear. Germline CDR1 reads LGHNA; CDR2 reads YNFKEQ. Trimming removed 1 base from V and 3 bases from J, with 14 bases in between. The CDR3 is 16 residues long. CDR3 DNA sequence: TGTGCCAGCAGCCAAGCCCACGGTAGTTCGACAGATACGCAGTATTTT. Its translation is CASSQAHGSSTDTQYF.

This clonotype showed up many times. This chain links TRBV2 with TRBJ1-1, with a tentative D call TRBD1 (6 bases). The CDR3 runs 13 residues. The V gene lost 3 bases and the J gene lost 7 bases, with 12 bases spanning the gap. Germline V gene sequence: CDR1 SNHLY, CDR2 FYNNEI. CDR3 region: CASSEGTRLEAFF. The CDR3 bases are TGTGCCAGCAGTGAGGGGACAAGGCTTGAAGCTTTCTTT. Combining the CDR3 with reference TRBV2 and TRBJ1-1 gives the whole variable domain EPEVTQTPSHQVTQMGQEVILRCVPISNHLYFYWYRQILGQKVEFLVSFYNNEISEKSEIFDDQFSVERPDGSNFTLKIRSTKLEDSAMYFCASSEGTRLEAFFGQGTRLTVV.

Of note for this clonotype: A read error is possible here, since a much larger clone lies one base away. The chain links TRBV28 to TRBJ2-7, with TRBD2 as a possible D gene (5 bases). Germline V gene lookup returns CDR1 MDHEN and CDR2 SYDVKM. V was trimmed by 6 bases and J by 5 bases, leaving 17 bases between them. This CDR3 has 14 amino acids. CDR3 in DNA: TGTGCCAGCAGCCCTGGAAGGCGGGCCCACGAGCAGTACTTC. It translates to CASSPGRRAHEQYF.

This clonotype came up many times. V is TRBV20-1 and J is TRBJ2-5; no reliable D call. The CDR3 runs 11 residues. Trimming removed 1 base from V and 2 bases from J, with 2 bases in between. From germline, CDR1 is DFQATT and CDR2 SNEGSKA (reference sequence). Written as DNA, the CDR3 is TGCAGTGCTAGAGGACAAGAGACCCAGTACTTC. Protein sequence: CSARGQETQYF.

This clonotype was observed a handful of times. The J gene is TRBJ2-1, the V gene TRBV7-3; TRBD2 matches at 9 bases. Germline V gives CDR1 SGHTA, CDR2 FQGTGA. The CDR3 totals 12 residues. V dropped 4 bases and J dropped 16; count of bases not matched to a gene: 8. Here the CDR3 reads CASSSPSGEYFF. CDR3 sequence (DNA): TGTGCCAGCAGCTCTCCTAGCGGGGAATACTTCTTC. The variable domain in full, with the rest retrieved from reference TRBV7-3 and TRBJ2-1, is GAGVSQTPSNKVTEKGKYVELRCDPISGHTALYWYRQSLGQGPEFLIYFQGTGAADDSGLPNDRFFAVRPEGSVSTLKIQRTERGDSAVYLCASSSPSGEYFFGPGTRLTVL.

This chain links TRBV5-6 with TRBJ2-7; D might be TRBD2 (6 bases). Germline CDR1 SGHDT, CDR2 YYEEEE. The CDR3 length is 16 residues. Between the trimmed V and J ends, which lost 5 bases and 2 bases, there was a span of 20 bases. Here the CDR3 reads CASSSPGWGEAYEQYF. The CDR3 DNA sequence: TGTGCCAGCAGTTCCCCAGGTTGGGGGGAGGCCTACGAGCAGTACTTC.

Note on this clonotype: A much bigger clone sits one base away, suggesting this may be a read error. The chain carries TRBV27 and TRBJ2-1; possible D gene TRBD1, 6 bases. The germline CDR1 and CDR2 sequences are MNHEY and SMNVEV (reference sequence). The CDR3 is 15 residues long. Written as DNA, the CDR3 is TGTGCCAGCAGCCTAACAACCCAGGGGTACAATGAGCAGCTCTTC. Translated: CASSLTTQGYNEQLF.

This clonotype was seen a handful of times. The chain joins TRBV7-6 to TRBJ2-7, with D perhaps being TRBD1 or TRBD2 (5 bases each). The CDR3 loop spans 14 amino acids. Trimming removed 5 bases at V and 9 bases at J, with 20 bases between. Germline lookup yields CDR1 SGHVS and CDR2 FNYEAQ. The CDR3 DNA reads TGTGCCAGCAGCCTGGGACCGGAGGACTTCGGGCAGTACTTC. It encodes CASSLGPEDFGQYF.